One and the same sample provided the 27 T cell receptor delta chains below, sequenced in a study of gamma-delta T cells after stem cell transplantation. TCRdb reapplied CATT to the RT-PCR reads. The sample lists about 2,000 delta-chain clones; about 22% were seen once. Input material: gamma-delta T cells. The receptors were sampled from a human donor. It is not recorded whose cells these are; they may come from a transplant donor.

V and J are TRDV1 and TRDJ2; 8 bases fit TRDD2. With V trimmed by 2 bases and J by 0 bases, 26 bases remained unmatched. Germline V CDR1 and CDR2: TSWWSYY, QGS. CDR3 size: 24 residues. The CDR3 sequence is CALGEGLSGRILPTYPALTAQLFF. The CDR3 nucleotides read TGTGCTCTTGGGGAAGGTTTGTCTGGTAGGATACTTCCTACCTACCCCGCTTTGACAGCACAACTCTTCTTT.

This clone is medium-sized within its sample. The V call is TRDV2, the J call TRDJ1, with 9 bases identical to TRDD3. The CDR3 is 16 residues long. Germline V gene sequence: CDR1 GEAIGNYY, CDR2 EKD. J was trimmed by 0 bases and V by 3 bases; bases with no gene match: 7. CDR3 amino acids: CACDPLLGDNTDKLIF. The CDR3, as DNA: TGTGCCTGTGACCCTCTACTGGGGGACAACACCGATAAACTCATCTTT.

This clone is labeled as medium-sized. Here the CDR3 DNA reads TGTGCCTGTGAGAACCTTCTCCGGGGAGGCACGGAGTACACCGATAAACTCATCTTT. It translates to CACENLLRGGTEYTDKLIF. This chain links TRDV2 with TRDJ1, with D perhaps TRDD2 or TRDD3 (5 bases each). The V gene's germline CDR1 is GEAIGNYY and CDR2 EKD. This CDR3 is built from 19 residues. V was trimmed by 4 bases and J by 0 bases, leaving 26 bases between them.

V and J are TRDV2 and TRDJ1; 8 nucleotides line up with TRDD3. The CDR3 has 17 residues. Germline CDR1 is GEAIGNYY and CDR2 is EKD. V lost 1 base, J lost 0 bases, and 9 bases stayed unmatched. CDR3 sequence: CACDTLGETYYTDKLIF. The CDR3 DNA reads as TGTGCCTGTGACACGCTGGGGGAAACGTACTACACCGATAAACTCATCTTT.

By share, this clone ranks as medium-sized. This specimen includes other DNA sequences encoding the same CDR3. J is TRDJ1 and V is TRDV1; possible D gene TRDD3, 5 bases. V gave up 0 bases and J gave up 0 bases, with 26 bases separating them. The CDR3 loop spans 21 amino acids. CDR1 is TSWWSYY and CDR2 is QGS in the germline V gene. CDR3 region: CALGELTPPLYRLGYTDKLIF. CDR3 coding DNA: TGTGCTCTTGGGGAACTTACCCCCCCCCTTTACAGGCTGGGTTACACCGATAAACTCATCTTT.

Judged by abundance, this clone is large (0.1 to 1%). The chain carries TRDV2 and TRDJ3; 11 bases are a match to TRDD3. Germline trimming cut 0 bases from V and 7 bases from J; bases unmatched to any gene: 10. From germline, CDR1 is GEAIGNYY and CDR2 EKD. The CDR3 extends over 19 amino acids. Here the CDR3 reads CACDTWGIRSGDDTRQMFF. The CDR3 DNA reads as TGTGCCTGTGACACCTGGGGGATACGGTCCGGTGACGACACCCGACAGATGTTTTTC.

This clone is medium-sized (0.01 to 0.1%) within its sample. The V gene is TRDV2, the J gene TRDJ1; 10 bases are shared with TRDD3. The germline CDR1 and CDR2 sequences are GEAIGNYY and EKD. The CDR3 totals 17 residues. The V and J ends lost 1 base and 3 bases, in that order; junction bases with no gene match: 10. The CDR3 reads CACDTILRGGYADKLIF. The CDR3 DNA is TGTGCCTGTGACACAATTCTTAGGGGGGGATACGCCGATAAACTCATCTTT.

This clone was detected a few times. For this DNA, TCRdb reports the protein of a much larger clone, which diverges at residue 9, most likely from a read error; the protein presented here is translated directly from the DNA. The chain combines TRDV2 with TRDJ1, with D maybe TRDD3 (6 bases). The length of the CDR3 is 17 residues. Germline V gene data show CDR1 as GEAIGNYY and CDR2 as EKD. Trimming shortened V by 0 bases and J by 7 bases, and 23 bases separated the two germline ends. CDR3 loop: CACDTFVSGGLGGKLIF. For the CDR3, the DNA is TGTGCCTGTGACACCTTCGTTTCGGGGGGTTTGGGGGGTAAACTCATCTTT.

This clone was counted between two and nine times. The J gene is TRDJ1, the V gene TRDV1; 8 nucleotides line up with TRDD2. This CDR3 is built from 26 residues. With V trimmed by 5 bases and J by 0 bases, 38 bases remained unmatched. Germline CDR1 is TSWWSYY and CDR2 is QGS. The CDR3 DNA sequence: TGTGCTCTTGGGAACTTCCTACGTTTCCCGGACTACTTCACAACAGGTCAATCCCTTCACACCGATAAACTCATCTTT. Translated, it gives CALGNFLRFPDYFTTGQSLHTDKLIF.

This clone is medium-sized. J is TRDJ3 and V is TRDV2, with 10 positions matching TRDD3. The CDR3 totals 22 residues. Per germline, CDR1 GEAIGNYY and CDR2 EKD. J gave up 0 bases and V 2 bases, and 15 bases lay outside the gene matches. This CDR3 is CACDNLRTGGSDSSWDTRQMFF. The CDR3 nucleotides read TGTGCCTGTGACAATTTGCGTACTGGGGGATCCGATAGCTCCTGGGACACCCGACAGATGTTTTTC.

As regards this clone: A far more abundant clone sits one base away, making this likely a read error. This CDR3 is also generated by other DNA sequences in the sample. V and J are TRDV2 and TRDJ1, with D possibly being TRDD3 (6 bases). The germline gives CDR1 GEAIGNYY, CDR2 EKD. This CDR3 spans 17 amino acids. Here the CDR3 reads CACDSVVGAQYTDKLIF. In nucleotides, the CDR3 is TGTGCCTGTGACTCGGTCGTGGGGGCCCAGTACACCGATAAGCTCATCTTT.

In its sample, this clone was seen a few times. A far larger clone lies a single base away; this is likely a read error. This sequence joins TRDV2 and TRDJ1, with 9 nucleotides matching TRDD3. This CDR3 is built from 19 residues. From germline, CDR1 is GEAIGNYY and CDR2 EKD. The CDR3, as DNA: TGTGCCCGTGACTCTATACAATCCTGGCTGGGGGATGACACCGATAAACTCATCTTT. Translation gives CARDSIQSWLGDDTDKLIF.

V and J are TRDV2 and TRDJ1, with a tentative D call TRDD3 (8 bases). The V end lost 1 base, the J end lost 0 bases, and 26 bases lay between the germline ends. CDR1 and CDR2 (germline): GEAIGNYY, EKD. This CDR3 has 20 residues. CDR3 DNA: TGTGCCTGTGACACACTTCCTAGGGGGGGGATAGCCCTTTACACCGATAAACTCATCTTT. Its protein is CACDTLPRGGIALYTDKLIF.

By its share, this clone is medium-sized. The same CDR3 can be traced to other DNA sequences in this sample. The rearrangement joins TRDV2 to TRDJ1; D not certain. Germline V gene lookup returns CDR1 GEAIGNYY and CDR2 EKD. The CDR3 length is 16 residues. V lost 0 bases to trimming and J lost 3 bases, with 16 bases between them. The CDR3 spells CACDTVGPGWADKLIF. The CDR3 DNA reads as TGTGCCTGTGACACCGTGGGTCCAGGGTGGGCCGATAAACTCATCTTT.

Only a few counts were recorded for this clone. A far larger clone is one nucleotide away, so this likely arose from a read error. The same CDR3 is also encoded by other DNA sequences in this sample. This chain links TRDV2 with TRDJ1, with a possible D match to TRDD3 (8 bases). Germline V gene sequence: CDR1 GEAIGNYY, CDR2 EKD. The V end was cut by 1 base, the J end by 2 bases, with 31 bases between. The CDR3 sequence is 21 residues long. The CDR3 sequence: CACDTIPTPGGLLPYTDKLIF. The CDR3 DNA reads TGTGCCTGTGACACAATTCCTACGCCTGGGGGACTCCTACCGTATACCGATAAACTCATCTTT.

By share, this clone ranks as medium-sized. The V and J genes are TRDV2 and TRDJ1; 11 bases are a match to TRDD3. Germline CDR1 and CDR2: GEAIGNYY and EKD. The CDR3 runs 19 residues. Trimming cost V 3 bases and J 2 bases; bases outside gene matches: 16. The CDR3 is CACDSLGKLGDTRTDKLIF. The CDR3 DNA reads as TGTGCCTGTGACTCCCTAGGAAAGCTGGGGGATACTAGGACCGATAAACTCATCTTT.

This clone is categorized as hyperexpanded. The same CDR3 is also encoded by other DNA sequences in this sample. The gene calls are TRDV2 and TRDJ1; 9 positions agree with TRDD3. Germline lookup yields CDR1 GEAIGNYY and CDR2 EKD. This CDR3 spans 19 amino acids. V shed 3 bases and J 0 bases; nucleotides not matched to a gene: 16. In nucleotides, the CDR3 is TGTGCCTGTGACTCTATACAATCCTGGCTGGGGGATGACACCGATAAACTCATCTTT. Translating it yields CACDSIQSWLGDDTDKLIF.

This clone was found a few times. A far larger clone is one base from this, pointing to a likely read error. The chain uses TRDV2 and TRDJ1, with TRDD3 matching 9 bases. The germline V gene encodes CDR1 GEAIGNYY and CDR2 EKD. Trimming cost V 3 bases and J 0 bases; bases outside gene matches: 16. This CDR3 has 19 amino acids. The CDR3 loop reads CACDSIRSWLGDDTDKLIF. The CDR3 nucleotides read TGTGCCTGTGACTCTATACGATCCTGGCTGGGGGATGACACCGATAAACTCATCTTT.

By sample fraction, this clone is medium-sized. The identical CDR3 is also encoded by other nucleotide sequences in the sample. J is TRDJ3 and V is TRDV2; 9 bases are shared with TRDD3. V shed 0 bases and J 2 bases; nucleotides not matched to a gene: 13. Germline CDR1 and CDR2: GEAIGNYY and EKD. The CDR3 runs 21 residues. CDR3 amino acids: CACDTLDTGGHSPWDTRQMFF. The CDR3 DNA sequence: TGTGCCTGTGACACCCTGGATACTGGGGGACACAGCCCCTGGGACACCCGACAGATGTTTTTC.

This clone has a handful of counts. This likely traces to a read error, being one base from a far larger clone. Other DNA sequences in the same sample also yield this CDR3. The chain recombines TRDV2 with TRDJ1; TRDD3 matches 8 bases. Germline CDR1 reads GEAIGNYY; CDR2 reads EKD. V dropped 2 bases and J dropped 0; count of bases not matched to a gene: 22. This CDR3 has 21 amino acids. CDR3 DNA sequence: TGTGCCTGTGACAACCTTCCCGGTACTGGGGGGTACGGCCGGTACACCGATAAACTCATCTTT. As protein: CACDNLPGTGGYGRYTDKLIF.

Here the CDR3 reads CACDTVGTGGHPPSDKLIF. The CDR3 DNA is TGTGCCTGTGACACCGTCGGGACTGGGGGACACCCGCCCTCCGATAAACTCATCTTT. This chain links TRDV2 with TRDJ1; 9 bases are shared with TRDD3. After removal of 0 bases from V and 3 bases from J, the junction contained 16 bases not matched to a gene. CDR1 is GEAIGNYY and CDR2 is EKD in the germline V gene. The CDR3 covers 19 residues.

This clone is labeled medium-sized. The rearrangement joins TRDV1 to TRDJ1; 13 nucleotides line up with TRDD3. Looked up from germline, CDR1 is TSWWSYY and CDR2 is QGS. The CDR3 is made up of 21 amino acids. Germline trimming cut 6 bases from V and 0 bases from J; bases unmatched to any gene: 19. This CDR3 is CALGRAPVSLGDTWYTDKLIF. The CDR3 DNA is TGTGCTCTTGGTCGCGCGCCGGTTTCACTGGGGGATACGTGGTACACCGATAAACTCATCTTT.

This clone was seen only a few times. The protein recorded in TCRdb matches a much larger clone and deviates from this DNA's translation at residue 11, suggesting a read error; the protein here is obtained by translating the DNA. V and J are TRDV2 and TRDJ1; D unclear. Germline V gives CDR1 GEAIGNYY, CDR2 EKD. The V and J ends lost 3 bases and 1 base respectively, with 23 bases between them. This CDR3 has 18 amino acids. The chain's CDR3 is CACDPVSGPRIVTDKLIF. As DNA, the CDR3 is TGTGCCTGTGACCCCGTTTCCGGCCCCAGGATTGTCACCGATAAACTCATCTTT.

This clone has a handful of counts. This probably arose from a read error, given a far larger clone one base away. This rearrangement joins TRDV1 to TRDJ1, with 8 bases matching TRDD3. Germline V gene lookup returns CDR1 TSWWSYY and CDR2 QGS. This CDR3 has 19 residues. This CDR3 reads CALAPCTGDTPLYTDKLTF. DNA of the CDR3: TGTGCTCTTGCGCCGTGTACTGGGGATACCCCCCTGTACACCGATAAACTCACCTTT.

As concerns this clone: TCRdb has a much larger clone's protein, which differs at residue 7 from the translation of this DNA, likely because of a read error; what is shown is the protein translated from the DNA. This sequence joins TRDV2 and TRDJ1; no firm D call. The CDR3 spans 16 residues. Germline CDR1 is GEAIGNYY and CDR2 is EKD. The ends were cut back, 0 bases at V and 4 bases at J, with 17 bases in the middle. In DNA form, the CDR3 reads TGTGCCTGTGACACCGTGTGGCCCCCTCCGCGCGATAAACTCATCTTT. As protein: CACDTVWPPPRDKLIF.

The V gene is TRDV1, the J gene TRDJ1, with 9 bases identical to TRDD2. The CDR3 is 20 amino acids. The J segment lost 4 bases and the V segment lost 0 bases, leaving 18 bases of the junction unmatched. Germline-derived CDR1 and CDR2 are TSWWSYY and QGS. CDR3 nucleotide sequence: TGTGCTCTTGGGGAACTACCGGCCTTCCTACCCTATCCGGGAGTCGATAAACTCATCTTT. Protein: CALGELPAFLPYPGVDKLIF.

A note on this clone: A far larger clone is one nucleotide away, so this likely arose from a read error. Other DNA sequences from this sample encode an identical CDR3 as well. This sequence joins TRDV1 and TRDJ1; TRDD3 agrees at 11 bases. Per the germline V gene, CDR1 is TSWWSYY and CDR2 is QGS. The CDR3 is 23 amino acids. After removal of 1 base from V and 11 bases from J, the junction contained 33 bases not matched to a gene. CDR3 coding DNA: TGTGCTCTTGGGGAACCACTTTCCGAGGGATTGCTACTGGGGGATAAAACTCCGAAGAAGCTCATCTTT. Translation: CALGEPLSEGLLLGDKTPKKLIF.